This passage covers 20 T cell receptor beta chains from one sample sequenced in a study of neurological immune-mediated disorders. TCRdb re-called the 5' RACE reads with MiXCR, one entry per CDR3 protein. The sample records about 58,000 distinct CDR3 sequences, 3% to 3.5% being singletons. Sequenced input: PBMCs. Receptor source: a woman aged 55 to 70 with multiple sclerosis.

This clonotype was recorded many times. The CDR3 coding sequence is TGCGCCAGCAGCTTGCTCCAGGACGGTGTTGGCTACACCTTC. Its protein is CASSLLQDGVGYTF. V usage is TRBV5-1 and J usage is TRBJ1-2, with D unclear. Germline CDR1 SGHRS, CDR2 YFSETQ. CDR3 size: 14 residues. V shed 1 base and J shed 7 bases, with 14 bases lying between them.

This clonotype was picked up many times. The genes are TRBV5-1 and TRBJ1-2; D not certain. V was trimmed by 4 bases and J by 4 bases, leaving 14 bases between them. Germline CDR1 SGHRS, CDR2 YFSETQ. The CDR3 runs to 14 residues. CDR3 nucleotide sequence: TGCGCCAGCAGCCCCGGAGGCGGCGCCTATGGCTACACCTTC. Its translation: CASSPGGGAYGYTF.

At least ten counts were recorded for this clonotype. The chain combines TRBV5-1 with TRBJ1-4, with a tentative D call TRBD1 (6 bases). The CDR3 length is 16 residues. The V end was cut by 3 bases, the J end by 2 bases, with 14 bases between. Germline V CDR1 and CDR2: SGHRS, YFSETQ. CDR3 loop: CASSSTGQRTNEKLFF. CDR3 sequence (DNA): TGCGCCAGCAGCTCGACCGGACAGCGGACTAATGAAAAACTGTTTTTT.

This clonotype was counted many times. V and J are TRBV6-1 and TRBJ2-7; D gene unclear. The CDR3 runs to 14 residues. Germline assignment: CDR1 MNHNS and CDR2 SASEGT. V was trimmed by 8 bases and J by 0 bases, leaving 14 bases between them. In DNA, the CDR3 is TGTGCCAGCTTATTCACACCGTCCTCCTACGAGCAGTACTTC. Its protein product is CASLFTPSSYEQYF.

This clonotype has a count of ten or more. The chain employs TRBV20-1 and TRBJ2-3, with D tentatively TRBD2 (5 bases). The CDR3 runs 15 residues. Germline V lookup: CDR1 DFQATT, CDR2 SNEGSKA (reference sequence). V lost 3 bases, J lost 0 bases, and 13 bases lay in between. CDR3 sequence reads: CSARSGAASTDTQYF. CDR3 bases: TGCAGTGCTAGGAGCGGAGCGGCAAGCACAGATACGCAGTATTTT.

In this sample, this clonotype turned up many times. The gene calls are TRBV5-1 and TRBJ1-4; perhaps TRBD1 as D (5 bases). The germline CDR1 and CDR2 sequences are SGHRS and YFSETQ. The CDR3 is 15 residues long. The ends were cut back, 1 base at V and 3 bases at J, with 10 bases in the middle. The CDR3: CASSLTGDPNEKLFF. The DNA for the CDR3 is TGCGCCAGCAGCTTGACGGGGGACCCTAATGAAAAACTGTTTTTT.

The sample holds many counts of this clonotype. The rearrangement links TRBV5-1 to TRBJ2-7; weak D call: TRBD2 (5 bases). The germline V gene has CDR1 SGHRS and CDR2 YFSETQ. This CDR3 has 15 amino acids. V shed 4 bases and J shed 0 bases, with 14 bases lying between them. CDR3 DNA sequence: TGCGCCAGCAGCGCGATGGACTCGAGCTCCTACGAGCAGTACTTC. The encoded protein is CASSAMDSSSYEQYF. The full variable domain, with the rest looked up from reference TRBV5-1 and TRBJ2-7, is KAGVTQTPRYLIKTRGQQVTLSCSPISGHRSVSWYQQTPGQGLQFLFEYFSETQRNKGNFPGRFSGRQFSNSRSEMNVSTLELGDSALYLCASSAMDSSSYEQYFGPGTRLTVT.

This clonotype was detected ten times or more. The rearrangement uses TRBV20-1 and TRBJ2-1, with 9 bases lining up with TRBD2. The CDR3 is 16 residues long. V dropped 1 base and J dropped 1; count of bases not matched to a gene: 5. Germline V gene lookup returns CDR1 DFQATT and CDR2 SNEGSKA (reference sequence). The CDR3 region has the DNA TGCAGTGCTAGAGTTAGCGGGAGTTCATCCTACAATGAGCAGTTCTTC. This translates into CSARVSGSSSYNEQFF.

In its sample, this clonotype was seen many times. The chain joins TRBV5-1 to TRBJ2-6; unclear D gene. Germline CDR1 and CDR2: SGHRS and YFSETQ. This CDR3 has 15 amino acids. V lost 0 bases to trimming and J lost 1 base, with 5 bases between them. CDR3 sequence: CASSLEGSGANVLTF. CDR3 sequence (DNA): TGCGCCAGCAGCTTGGAGGGTTCTGGGGCCAACGTCCTGACTTTC.

This clonotype has a count of ten or more. The rearrangement links TRBV5-1 to TRBJ2-5; the D gene is possibly TRBD2 (5 bases). Looked up from germline, CDR1 is SGHRS and CDR2 is YFSETQ. The CDR3 extends over 13 amino acids. Trimming removed 4 bases from V and 2 bases from J, with 9 bases in between. The CDR3: CASSPRTQETQYF. Here the CDR3 DNA reads TGCGCCAGCAGCCCCAGGACTCAAGAGACCCAGTACTTC.

This clonotype came up many times. This rearrangement joins TRBV10-3 to TRBJ2-4, with D perhaps matching TRBD2 (6 bases). V was pared by 0 bases and J by 6 bases, with 6 bases between. CDR1 is ENHRY and CDR2 is SYGVKD in the germline V gene. This CDR3 comprises 13 residues. CDR3: CAISESGGNIQYF. The CDR3 region has the DNA TGTGCCATCAGTGAGTCCGGGGGAAACATTCAGTACTTC.

The sample holds many counts of this clonotype. J is TRBJ2-1 and V is TRBV20-1; perhaps TRBD2 as D (6 bases). CDR3 length: 14 residues. Germline V gives CDR1 DFQATT, CDR2 SNEGSKA (reference sequence). Trimming took 6 bases from V and 0 from J, leaving 12 bases between them. CDR3 loop: CSAGNSGSYNEQFF. CDR3 DNA sequence: TGCAGTGCCGGGAATAGCGGCTCCTACAATGAGCAGTTCTTC.

Many counts were recorded for this clonotype. This chain connects TRBV3-1 to TRBJ2-6; D tentatively fits TRBD1 or TRBD2 (5 bases each). There are 18 residues in the CDR3. Germline V gene data show CDR1 as LGHDT and CDR2 as YNNKEL (reference sequence). V was clipped by 2 bases and J by 0 bases, with 14 bases between them. The CDR3 reads CASSQSIPRGSGANVLTF. Written as DNA, the CDR3 is TGTGCCAGCAGCCAATCCATACCGAGGGGCTCTGGGGCCAACGTCCTGACTTTC.

The sample holds many counts of this clonotype. The rearrangement links TRBV30 to TRBJ1-3, with D uncertain. From germline, CDR1 is GTSNPN and CDR2 SVGIG (reference sequence). CDR3 length: 12 residues. Trimming pared 5 bases from V and 1 base from J, leaving 6 bases between. The CDR3 here is CAWSGSGNTIYF. For the CDR3, the DNA is TGTGCCTGGTCAGGATCTGGAAACACCATATATTTT.

This clonotype was detected many times. This chain joins TRBV5-1 and TRBJ2-3; D unclear. Trimming took 2 bases from V and 2 from J, leaving 6 bases between them. The V gene's germline CDR1 is SGHRS and CDR2 YFSETQ. The CDR3 has 13 residues. CDR3 amino acids: CASSFIPTDTQYF. The DNA of the CDR3 is TGCGCCAGCAGCTTCATACCCACAGATACGCAGTATTTT.

This clonotype was seen at least ten times. The CDR3 DNA reads as TGCAGTGCTAGAGGTAGCGGGAGCACGAATACGCAGTATTTT. It encodes CSARGSGSTNTQYF. The V call is TRBV20-1, the J call TRBJ2-3; TRBD2 agrees at 9 bases. This CDR3 comprises 14 residues. Germline assignment: CDR1 DFQATT and CDR2 SNEGSKA (reference sequence). V lost 1 base, J lost 7 bases, and 6 bases stayed unmatched.

This clonotype showed up many times. J is TRBJ2-3 and V is TRBV21-1; the table's D gene call, TRBD1, was not cross checked with the DNA. TRBV21-1 is a pseudogene. The CDR3 totals 11 residues. The CDR3 protein is CASSKAQGRYF. CDR3 DNA: TGTGCCAGCAGCAAAGCCCAGGGAAGGTATTTT.

Ten or more counts support this clonotype. The CDR3 spells CASSFFLRAGSTDTQYF. Written as DNA, the CDR3 is TGCGCCAGCAGCTTTTTTCTGCGGGCGGGGAGCACAGATACGCAGTATTTT. The chain joins TRBV5-1 to TRBJ2-3; a weak D match, TRBD2 (6 bases). Trimming removed 2 bases from V and 0 bases from J, with 16 bases in between. Looked up from germline, CDR1 is SGHRS and CDR2 is YFSETQ. This CDR3 contains 17 residues.

This clonotype was recorded at least ten times. The chain employs TRBV3-1 and TRBJ2-3; D gene uncertain. Trimming left V 6 bases short and J 0 bases short, with 10 bases between. The germline CDR1 and CDR2 sequences are LGHDT and YNNKEL (reference sequence). This CDR3 region has 14 residues. CDR3 in amino acids: CASSRLESTDTQYF. CDR3 nucleotides: TGTGCCAGCAGTAGATTAGAGAGCACAGATACGCAGTATTTT.

This clonotype was seen many times. The V and J genes are TRBV3-1 and TRBJ2-3; D unresolved. This CDR3 has 17 residues. Per germline, CDR1 LGHDT and CDR2 YNNKEL (reference sequence). Trimming removed 1 base at V and 5 bases at J, with 19 bases between. CDR3 protein: CASSQAVQANRLDTQYF. DNA for the CDR3: TGTGCCAGCAGCCAAGCGGTGCAGGCCAACCGGTTAGATACGCAGTATTTT.